This T cell receptor (beta chain) comes out of a study of T cells in Graves' hyperthyroidism and ophthalmopathy. Ten or more counts support this clonotype. Its specificity is not known. Study results and caveats: The model's output predicted ophthalmopathy at a median of around 7 months prior to onset.

Graves' hyperthyroidism showing no ophthalmopathy progression within 18 months was considered stable. There were TCR beta CDR3 regions amplified from RNA transcripts. First-round RT-PCR of the TCR CDR3 relied on the HTBI primer set. One entry per CDR3 protein results from TCRdb running MiXCR on the multiplex PCR reads. The sample includes about 210,000 distinct CDR3 sequences, roughly 15% seen only once; the top ten take around 50%. The CDR3 contains 13 residues. Germline-derived CDR1 and CDR2 are SNHLY and FYNNEI. The V and J ends lost 3 bases and 4 bases respectively, with 9 bases between them. This rearrangement joins TRBV2 to TRBJ2-5, with D unresolved. This receptor was obtained from a man over 45 with Graves' hyperthyroidism. The sequenced material came from blood. CDR3 DNA: TGTGCCAGCAGTGACCGCGGATTAGAGACCCAGTACTTC. It yields the protein CASSDRGLETQYF. The full variable domain, rest sourced from reference TRBV2 and TRBJ2-5, is EPEVTQTPSHQVTQMGQEVILRCVPISNHLYFYWYRQILGQKVEFLVSFYNNEISEKSEIFDDQFSVERPDGSNFTLKIRSTKLEDSAMYFCASSDRGLETQYFGPGTRLLVL.